The T cell receptor (beta chain) under discussion was sequenced for a study of OX40 agonist ivuxolimab in advanced cancers. Study in general: The study gave patients intravenous ivuxolimab at 0.01 to 10 mg/kg every 2 weeks. Dose-escalation patients had hepatocellular carcinoma, melanoma, renal cell or head and neck cancer.

Some clones are missing from TCRdb's copy, which holds only in-frame ones; the method was immunoSEQ multiplex PCR. Counted here are 86,000 or so clones, roughly 93% occurring once; the ten biggest clones make up approximately 3%. This clone was recorded once. The CDR3 totals 13 residues. The V gene lost 0 bases and the J gene lost 5 bases, with 8 bases spanning the gap. Germline V gives CDR1 SGHDN, CDR2 FVKESK. Enrollment shut out patients with autoimmune disease history or systemic immunosuppression. This TCR was sampled from an adult with an advanced solid tumor such as melanoma, head and neck, liver or kidney cancer. This chain joins TRBV14 and TRBJ2-7; a possible D gene is TRBD1 (5 bases). The sample was CD4+ or CD8+ T cells sorted from blood, taken in a trial of the OX40 agonist ivuxolimab. This CDR3 reads CASSQDWGNEQYF. CDR3 nucleotides: TGTGCCAGCAGCCAAGATTGGGGCAACGAGCAGTACTTC.